This T cell receptor beta chain derives from a study of blood T cell repertoires in COVID-19. TCRdb's copy holds only in-frame clones and misses some; the assay was immunoSEQ multiplex PCR. This table has around 300,000 clones, roughly 88% appearing once. The V and J ends lost 6 bases and 4 bases respectively, with 15 bases between them. The V gene's germline CDR1 is SGHTA and CDR2 FQGNSA. The length of the CDR3 is 14 residues. This clonotype was sampled from a woman aged 45-60 years with active or convalescent COVID-19. The V and J genes are TRBV7-2 and TRBJ2-5, with D unresolved. The source material was peripheral blood. CDR3 region: CASRPWAGRETQYF. The DNA for the CDR3 is TGTGCCAGCAGGCCCTGGGCAGGTCGAGAGACCCAGTACTTC. The full variable domain, rest sourced from reference TRBV7-2 and TRBJ2-5, is GAGVSQSPSNKVTEKGKDVELRCDPISGHTALYWYRQSLGQGLEFLIYFQGNSAPDKSGLPSDRFSAERTGGSVSTLTIQRTQQEDSAVYLCASRPWAGRETQYFGPGTRLLVL.